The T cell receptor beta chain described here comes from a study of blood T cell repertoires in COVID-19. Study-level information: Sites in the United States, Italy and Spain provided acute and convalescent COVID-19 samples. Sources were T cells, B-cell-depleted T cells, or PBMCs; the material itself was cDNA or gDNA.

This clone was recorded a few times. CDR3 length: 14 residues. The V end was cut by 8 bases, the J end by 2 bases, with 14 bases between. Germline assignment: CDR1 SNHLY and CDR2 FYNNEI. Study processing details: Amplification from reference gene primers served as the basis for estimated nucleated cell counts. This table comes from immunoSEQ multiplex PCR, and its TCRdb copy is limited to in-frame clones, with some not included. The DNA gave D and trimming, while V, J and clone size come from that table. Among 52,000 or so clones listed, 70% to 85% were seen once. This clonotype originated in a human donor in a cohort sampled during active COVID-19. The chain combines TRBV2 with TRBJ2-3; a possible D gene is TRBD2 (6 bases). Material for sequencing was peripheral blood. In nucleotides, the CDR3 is TGTGCCAGCTTGGGACTCTTATTCACAGATACGCAGTATTTT. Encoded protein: CASLGLLFTDTQYF.